These 8 T cell receptor beta chains came from one sample sequenced in a study of Ad26.COV2.S vaccination and SARS-CoV-2 variants. Treatment defined: around 19 received Ad26.COV2.S at low or high dose, single or two shots; about 5 received placebo; per-sample allocation not given. Each sample was drawn 63 days after the first injection (of vaccine or placebo). Some clones are missing from TCRdb's copy, which holds only in-frame ones; the method was immunoSEQ multiplex PCR. The table has 300,000 to 400,000 clones, approximately 86% seen once. Material: peripheral blood, obtained in a trial of Ad26.COV2.S vaccine versus placebo. Source of these receptors: a person aged 18-60 years who received the Ad26.COV2.S COVID-19 vaccine or a placebo.

The chain combines TRBV7-2 with TRBJ1-2; TRBD1 might be the D (5 bases). This CDR3 is 14 amino acids long. V was pared by 2 bases and J by 5 bases, with 12 bases between. CDR1 and CDR2 (germline): SGHTA, FQGNSA. The DNA of the CDR3 is TGTGCCAGCAGCTTAAATCAGGGATGGTATGGCTACACCTTC. As protein: CASSLNQGWYGYTF.

The CDR3 DNA follows: TGTGCCAGCAGCTTCAGAGATGGCTACACCTTC. This encodes CASSFRDGYTF. The V gene is TRBV3-1 (or the pseudogene TRBV3-2), the J gene TRBJ1-2; D gene unclear. Trimming shortened V by 5 bases and J by 6 bases, and 7 bases separated the two germline ends. The CDR3 is made up of 11 amino acids. Germline V gene data show CDR1 as LGHDT and CDR2 as YNNKEL (reference sequence).

This chain joins TRBV7-2 and TRBJ1-3; D gene ambiguous. Germline CDR1 is SGHTA and CDR2 is FQGNSA. The CDR3 totals 15 residues. Deletions cut 2 bases from V and 0 bases from J, with 8 bases between. The CDR3, as DNA: TGTGCCAGCAGCTTACAGACATTCTCTGGAAACACCATATATTTT. Its translation is CASSLQTFSGNTIYF.

This clone has only a few counts. The J gene is TRBJ2-7, the V gene TRBV19, with D possibly being TRBD1 or TRBD2 (5 bases each). This CDR3 spans 13 amino acids. Trimming pared 6 bases from V and 2 bases from J, leaving 11 bases between. Germline V gives CDR1 LNHDA, CDR2 SQIVND (reference sequence). The CDR3 sequence is CASSLGATYEQYF. The CDR3 nucleotides are TGTGCCAGTAGCCTCGGGGCTACCTACGAGCAGTACTTC.

The chain recombines TRBV6-2 or TRBV6-3 with TRBJ2-1; TRBD2 agrees at 9 bases. This CDR3 contains 15 residues. The germline gives CDR1 MNHEY, CDR2 SVGEGT. After removal of 1 base from V and 5 bases from J, the junction contained 3 bases not matched to a gene. The CDR3: CASSYWVAGDNEQFF. DNA of the CDR3: TGTGCCAGCAGTTACTGGGTAGCGGGGGACAATGAGCAGTTCTTC.

The chain combines TRBV28 with TRBJ1-2, with unresolved D. This CDR3 is 14 amino acids long. Germline-derived CDR1 and CDR2 are MDHEN and SYDVKM. V was cut by 3 bases and J by 4 bases, with 12 bases left in between. The CDR3 here is CASSFLRQVYGYTF. The CDR3 DNA follows: TGTGCCAGCAGTTTTCTTAGGCAGGTCTATGGCTACACCTTC.

The chain carries TRBV6-5 and TRBJ1-2; TRBD1 aligns across 10 bases. There are 16 residues in the CDR3. CDR1 and CDR2 from the germline V gene are MNHEY and SVGAGI. Losses at the gene ends were 0 bases for V and 4 bases for J; bases not matched to a gene: 5. CDR3 coding DNA: TGTGCCAGCAGTTACTCGGGGACAGGGGTCACCTATGGCTACACCTTC. Its translation: CASSYSGTGVTYGYTF.

This chain joins TRBV28 and TRBJ1-2; 7 bases are a match to TRBD1. After removal of 8 bases from V and 8 bases from J, the junction contained 5 bases not matched to a gene. CDR3 length equals 11 residues. Looked up from germline, CDR1 is MDHEN and CDR2 is SYDVKM. Here the CDR3 reads CASRAGGGYTF. The CDR3, as DNA: TGTGCCAGCCGGGCAGGGGGAGGCTACACCTTC.